Below are 20 T cell receptor beta chains sequenced from a single sample in a study of T cell responses to AZD1222 COVID-19 vaccine. Generated by immunoSEQ multiplex PCR, the TCRdb table keeps only in-frame clones and is missing some. The data show about 77,000 clones, roughly 90% seen once. Material: peripheral blood, obtained 28 days after the second AZD1222 dose. The receptors stem from an adult who received the AZD1222 COVID-19 vaccine.

This clone appeared once. The rearrangement uses TRBV7-9 and TRBJ2-7; D ambiguous. The CDR3 length is 12 residues. Trimming took 5 bases from V and 2 from J, leaving 7 bases between them. CDR1 and CDR2 from the germline V gene are SEHNR and FQNEAQ (reference sequence). This CDR3 is CASSPDTYEQYF. CDR3 in DNA: TGTGCCAGCAGCCCAGACACCTACGAGCAGTACTTC.

V usage is TRBV4-3 and J usage is TRBJ2-2; D possibly corresponds to TRBD1 (6 bases). The CDR3 runs to 16 residues. Trimming removed 4 bases at V and 7 bases at J, with 19 bases between. Germline CDR1 is LGHNA and CDR2 is YSLEER. CDR3 residues: CASSPDSSGSGGELFF. The DNA of the CDR3 is TGCGCCAGCAGCCCGGACAGCTCGGGTTCCGGCGGGGAGCTGTTTTTT.

The V call is TRBV9, the J call TRBJ1-2; tentative D call: TRBD1 (6 bases). The germline V gene encodes CDR1 SGDLS and CDR2 YYNGEE. V dropped 0 bases and J dropped 3 bases, with 21 bases sitting between them. This CDR3 has 18 amino acids. CDR3 DNA sequence: TGTGCCAGCAGCGTAGGTGTCATTGGAATAGGGGGTTACTATGGCTACACCTTC. Protein sequence: CASSVGVIGIGGYYGYTF.

V usage is TRBV11-2 and J usage is TRBJ1-1; D ambiguous. V lost 5 bases to trimming and J lost 1 base, with 23 bases between them. Per the germline V gene, CDR1 is SGHAT and CDR2 is FQNNGV. This CDR3 region has 18 residues. For the CDR3, the DNA is TGTGCCAGCAGCCCTTACATCCGGCGGTGGGAAGGGAACACTGAAGCTTTCTTT. Amino acid sequence: CASSPYIRRWEGNTEAFF.

This rearrangement joins TRBV2 to TRBJ2-7; D possibly corresponds to TRBD1 (6 bases). Trimming left V 4 bases short and J 2 bases short, with 21 bases between. This CDR3 spans 17 amino acids. From germline, CDR1 is SNHLY and CDR2 FYNNEI. In DNA form, the CDR3 reads TGTGCCAGCAGTGTCCCTCAAGAGGACAGAGACCCCTACGAGCAGTACTTC. Its protein is CASSVPQEDRDPYEQYF.

This chain links TRBV7-8 with TRBJ2-1; D might be TRBD1 (6 bases). Germline-derived CDR1 and CDR2 are SGHVS and FQNEAQ. This CDR3 spans 13 amino acids. Trimming cost V 4 bases and J 10 bases, with 14 bases left between them. The DNA of the CDR3 is TGTGCCAGCAGCTGGGGGACAATGGGAGAGCAGTTCTTC. Encoded protein: CASSWGTMGEQFF.

The V call is TRBV11-2, the J call TRBJ2-3; no clear D. The V gene's germline CDR1 is SGHAT and CDR2 FQNNGV. The CDR3 spans 13 residues. V gave up 3 bases and J gave up 3 bases, with 7 bases separating them. In nucleotides, the CDR3 is TGTGCCAGCAGCTTCTCCGCGACAGATACGCAGTATTTT. This translates into CASSFSATDTQYF.

The chain combines TRBV5-1 with TRBJ2-1; the match to TRBD2 covers 8 bases. Per germline, CDR1 SGHRS and CDR2 YFSETQ. V lost 3 bases and J lost 8; bases outside the gene matches: 13. This CDR3 region has 16 residues. The CDR3 sequence: CASSSGTLAGFYEQFF. Here the CDR3 DNA reads TGCGCCAGCAGCTCCGGGACATTAGCGGGATTCTATGAGCAGTTCTTC. Together with reference TRBV5-1 and TRBJ2-1, the CDR3 gives the full variable domain: KAGVTQTPRYLIKTRGQQVTLSCSPISGHRSVSWYQQTPGQGLQFLFEYFSETQRNKGNFPGRFSGRQFSNSRSEMNVSTLELGDSALYLCASSSGTLAGFYEQFFGPGTRLTVL.

The chain has TRBV15 and TRBJ1-3; D is unresolved. This CDR3 has 17 residues. V was clipped by 1 base and J by 3 bases, with 16 bases between them. Germline assignment: CDR1 LNHNV and CDR2 YYDKDF (reference sequence). The CDR3: CATSRAPERLDGNTIYF. CDR3 DNA sequence: TGTGCCACCAGCAGAGCCCCGGAGAGGTTAGATGGAAACACCATATATTTT.

Notes on this clone: It may be a read error: a sequence one base away is much more abundant. This sample also contains other DNA sequences that code for the same CDR3. The chain combines TRBV23-1 with TRBJ1-5; no clear D. TRBV23-1 qualifies as an ORF whose function is uncertain. The CDR3 is made up of 13 amino acids. Trimming pared 3 bases from V and 2 bases from J, leaving 5 bases between. CDR3 protein: CASSHRGNQPQHF. The CDR3 region has the DNA TGCGCCAGCAGTCATAGGGGCAATCAGCCCCAGCATTTT.

The V and J genes are TRBV19 and TRBJ2-3; 11 bases agree with TRBD1. This CDR3 comprises 16 residues. The V and J ends lost 4 bases and 3 bases, in that order; junction bases with no gene match: 6. Germline CDR1 reads LNHDA; CDR2 reads SQIVND (reference sequence). The CDR3 here is CASSNRDRGWTDTQYF. Here the CDR3 DNA reads TGTGCCAGTAGTAACCGGGACAGGGGGTGGACAGATACGCAGTATTTT.

V is TRBV7-9 and J is TRBJ2-1; 9 nucleotides align to TRBD2. The CDR3 consists of 13 residues. V was clipped by 3 bases and J by 9 bases; unmatched bases: 3. Germline V CDR1 and CDR2: SEHNR, FQNEAQ (reference sequence). CDR3 bases: TGTGCCAGCAGCTTGGGACTAGCCGGTGAGCAGTTCTTC. As protein: CASSLGLAGEQFF.

V usage is TRBV12-3 or TRBV12-4 and J usage is TRBJ1-4, with D possibly matching TRBD1 (5 bases). V was clipped by 0 bases and J by 8 bases, with 7 bases between them. The CDR3 length is 13 residues. The CDR3: CASSLAGDEKLFF. CDR3 DNA: TGTGCCAGCAGTTTAGCGGGGGACGAAAAACTGTTTTTT.

This chain links TRBV18 with TRBJ2-7; maybe TRBD1 (6 bases). Per the germline V gene, CDR1 is KGHSH and CDR2 is LQKENI. The V end was cut by 1 base, the J end by 0 bases, with 16 bases between. The CDR3 runs 17 residues. The CDR3 DNA reads as TGTGCCAGCTCACCACGGGGGCCTACTGCCTTCTCCTACGAGCAGTACTTC. Residues: CASSPRGPTAFSYEQYF.

The rearrangement uses TRBV28 and TRBJ2-4; D remains ambiguous. Trimming left V 6 bases short and J 1 base short, with 16 bases between. CDR3 length equals 16 residues. Germline lookup yields CDR1 MDHEN and CDR2 SYDVKM. The CDR3 DNA reads TGTGCCAGCAGCTCCAGAAGGGCCCCGGCCAAAAACATTCAGTACTTC. Amino acid sequence: CASSSRRAPAKNIQYF.

The V gene is TRBV19, the J gene TRBJ2-1; D could derive from TRBD1 or TRBD2 (7 bases each). Trimming stripped 8 bases from V and 2 bases from J, with 19 bases between. This CDR3 is 16 amino acids long. Germline CDR1 reads LNHDA; CDR2 reads SQIVND (reference sequence). CDR3 amino acids: CASSPRGDSPYNEQFF. CDR3 DNA: TGTGCCAGTTCACCTCGGGGGGACAGTCCCTACAATGAGCAGTTCTTC. Filled out from reference TRBV19 and TRBJ2-1, the complete variable domain reads DGGITQSPKYLFRKEGQNVTLSCEQNLNHDAMYWYRQDPGQGLRLIYYSQIVNDFQKGDIAEGYSVSREKKESFPLTVTSAQKNPTAFYLCASSPRGDSPYNEQFFGPGTRLTVL.

This chain joins TRBV27 and TRBJ2-1, with no clear D. Germline CDR1 and CDR2: MNHEY and SMNVEV (reference sequence). CDR3 length equals 15 residues. Trimming stripped 7 bases from V and 0 bases from J, with 13 bases between. This CDR3 is CASTSRVSSYNEQFF. Here the CDR3 DNA reads TGTGCCAGCACCTCAAGGGTGAGCTCCTACAATGAGCAGTTCTTC.

The V and J genes are TRBV2 and TRBJ1-1; D might be TRBD1 (5 bases). Germline V gene sequence: CDR1 SNHLY, CDR2 FYNNEI. This CDR3 is built from 13 residues. V lost 2 bases to trimming and J lost 11 bases, with 15 bases between them. This CDR3 is CASSEPGGGWAFF. The DNA for the CDR3 is TGTGCCAGCAGTGAACCCGGGGGGGGTTGGGCTTTCTTT.

The chain recombines TRBV30 with TRBJ2-1; 9 nucleotides line up with TRBD2. Trimming took 2 bases from V and 11 from J; bases not matched to a gene: 13. Germline values: CDR1 GTSNPN, CDR2 SVGIG (reference sequence). The CDR3 has 15 residues. As DNA, the CDR3 is TGTGCCTGGAGTCCCCGGGCTAGCGGGACGTTGAAGCAGTTCTTC. Translating it yields CAWSPRASGTLKQFF.

The J gene is TRBJ2-3, the V gene TRBV5-1; 7 nucleotides match TRBD2. The CDR3 sequence is 18 residues long. The germline gives CDR1 SGHRS, CDR2 YFSETQ. Unmatched junction bases numbered 13, after V lost 2 bases and J lost 1 base. CDR3 sequence: CASSLKAGDWGGTDTQYF. CDR3 nucleotide sequence: TGCGCCAGCAGCTTAAAGGCGGGAGATTGGGGAGGCACAGATACGCAGTATTTT.